Sequencing of this T cell receptor (beta chain) was carried out in a study of T cell changes during pregnancy in multiple sclerosis. Profiled with immunoSEQ multiplex PCR; TCRdb holds only in-frame clones, not every one. The table includes tens of thousands of clones, around 90% detected once. The junction had 6 bases not matched to a gene; V was cut back by 7 bases and J by 3 bases. The CDR3 spans 14 residues. Per germline, CDR1 SEHNR and CDR2 FQNEAQ (reference sequence). This sequence joins TRBV7-9 and TRBJ2-1; TRBD2 aligns across 7 bases. Sequenced here: CD4+ T cells from peripheral blood mononuclear cells, sampled before pregnancy. The receptor's source is a female donor with multiple sclerosis, enrolled in a pregnancy study. The CDR3 DNA follows: TGTGCCAGCACCCCAGGACTAGGCTACAATGAGCAGTTCTTC. Its protein is CASTPGLGYNEQFF.